Included here is one TCR beta chain sequence, with context. This record comes from a study of blood T cell repertoires in COVID-19. Study-level information: Nucleic acid was either cDNA or gDNA, and it came from T cells, B-cell-depleted T cells, or PBMCs.

The V gene end was trimmed by 5 bases and the J gene end by 6 bases; junction bases not matched to a gene: 5. Germline V gives CDR1 SGHDT, CDR2 YYEEEE. The CDR3 length is 13 residues. In the source study's methods: Using reference gene primer amplification, nucleated cell counts were estimated. Method: immunoSEQ multiplex PCR; TCRdb's copy keeps in-frame clones and lacks some. V and J calls and clone size are those listed in that table; D and trimming were worked out from the DNA. The repertoire holds under 250,000 clones, with more than 75% as singletons. Input material: peripheral blood. This receptor was identified in a woman aged 35 to 49 with COVID-19, enrolled during active disease. The chain couples TRBV5-6 to TRBJ2-7; TRBD2 matches at 10 bases. CDR3 coding DNA: TGTGCCAGCAGGTCGGGACTAGCGTTCGAGCAGTACTTC. As protein: CASRSGLAFEQYF.